This paragraph reports one T cell receptor (beta chain). This CDR3 contains 15 residues. Trimming left V 8 bases short and J 0 bases short, with 14 bases between. Germline V CDR1 and CDR2: MNHNS, SASEGT. Generated by immunoSEQ multiplex PCR, the TCRdb table keeps only in-frame clones and is missing some. The sample has about half a million clones, around 73% seen once; the top ten hold around 11%. The sample comes from a study of shared clonotypes between healthy human individuals. The sample was PBMCs. This sequence was found in a woman aged 40 to 50 in good health. Some clones in this sample may be carry-over from other donors' samples. This rearrangement joins TRBV6-1 to TRBJ2-1; D gene uncertain. CDR3 sequence: CASLGGSSSYNEQFF. The DNA for the CDR3 is TGTGCCAGCCTAGGCGGCTCGAGCTCCTACAATGAGCAGTTCTTC.